This TCR beta chain was identified in a study of blood T cells in healthy people across ages. Looking at the study overall: For every two T cells, template switching captured about one barcoded beta molecule.

Germline values: CDR1 SGHVS, CDR2 FQNEAQ. The CDR3 runs 17 residues. V gave up 2 bases and J gave up 3 bases; unmatched junction bases: 13. The sample providers were healthy Caucasian people from Russia, aged roughly 6 to 95. The authors ran a second PCR of 7 to 11 cycles using a sample-barcoded 5' primer and a J-beta primer mix. Carrying 12 random nucleotides, a template-switch adaptor labeled each individual cDNA molecule. TCRdb redid the calling of the 5' RACE reads with MiXCR, one entry per CDR3 protein. The repertoire holds under 2,000,000 distinct CDR3 sequences, with around 48% as singletons. This chain links TRBV7-8 with TRBJ2-7; 7 bases align to TRBD1. This receptor was taken from a woman between 40 and 55 years old in good health. Sequenced: blood. Here the CDR3 DNA reads TGTGCCAGCAGCTTAATGGATAGGGGGCCAGGACTCTACGAGCAGTACTTC. This gives the protein CASSLMDRGPGLYEQYF.